These 19 T cell receptor beta chains originate from one sample sequenced in a study of T-cell reconstitution after alpha-beta-depleted transplantation in children. A TCRbeta library incorporating unique molecular identifiers was prepared. TCRdb re-called the PCR reads with MiXCR, one entry per CDR3 protein. The repertoire includes 81,000 or so distinct CDR3 sequences, about 14% of them detected once, and around 20% sits in the top ten. The sequencing used PBMCs, mostly from graft donor cells, collected 180 days after TCRalphabeta/CD19-depleted stem cell transplant. The receptors here all came from a male patient under 10 years old who had a stem cell transplant for acute lymphoblastic leukemia, so the T cells may come from the graft donor.

The genes are TRBV4-3 and TRBJ2-3; 7 bases are shared with TRBD1. The J segment lost 4 bases and the V segment lost 5 bases, leaving 9 bases of the junction unmatched. Germline V CDR1 and CDR2: LGHNA, YSLEER. This CDR3 is 15 amino acids long. The CDR3, as DNA: TGCGCCAGCAGCAGCGACAGGGTGGGTTCAGATACGCAGTATTTT. This sequence encodes CASSSDRVGSDTQYF.

The chain uses TRBV7-2 and TRBJ2-7; D is perhaps TRBD2 (5 bases). Germline lookup yields CDR1 SGHTA and CDR2 FQGNSA. Deletions cut 2 bases from V and 0 bases from J, with 11 bases between. The CDR3 is made up of 15 amino acids. The CDR3 loop is CASSLLLAASYEQYF. CDR3 nucleotide sequence: TGTGCCAGCAGCTTACTTCTAGCAGCCTCCTACGAGCAGTACTTC.

This clonotype has at least ten counts. The chain joins TRBV4-3 to TRBJ2-5; unclear D gene. Trimming took off 0 bases at V and 5 bases at J, with 10 bases between the two ends. CDR3 length: 14 amino acids. Germline lookup yields CDR1 LGHNA and CDR2 YSLEER. The DNA for the CDR3 is TGCGCCAGCAGCCAAGATTACCCACTGGAGACCCAGTACTTC. It translates to CASSQDYPLETQYF.

This clonotype occurred a few times. The V and J genes are TRBV6-2 or TRBV6-3 and TRBJ2-5; 9 bases line up with TRBD1. Looked up from germline, CDR1 is MNHEY and CDR2 is SVGEGT. This CDR3 is built from 17 residues. Unmatched junction bases numbered 9, after V lost 2 bases and J lost 2 bases. The CDR3 protein is CASSYPWDRDSQETQYF. Here the CDR3 DNA reads TGTGCCAGCAGTTACCCCTGGGACAGGGACTCGCAAGAGACCCAGTACTTC.

The J gene is TRBJ1-1, the V gene TRBV9; D not resolved. Deletions cut 0 bases from V and 2 bases from J, with 8 bases between. This CDR3 contains 14 residues. In germline, CDR1 is SGDLS, CDR2 YYNGEE. CDR3 nucleotides: TGTGCCAGCAGCGTAGGGAGGGCAAACACTGAAGCTTTCTTT. It yields the protein CASSVGRANTEAFF.

This clonotype appeared a few times. The chain links TRBV5-1 to TRBJ2-7; tentatively, D is TRBD1 (5 bases). Germline V gene lookup returns CDR1 SGHRS and CDR2 YFSETQ. This CDR3 spans 15 amino acids. Trimming removed 1 base from V and 2 bases from J, with 13 bases in between. Here the CDR3 DNA reads TGCGCCAGCAGCTTGAGGCTGGACAAAGCCTACGAGCAGTACTTC. Encoded protein: CASSLRLDKAYEQYF.

This clonotype was recorded a few times. The chain carries TRBV12-3 or TRBV12-4 and TRBJ1-2; 9 bases align to TRBD1. V shed 3 bases and J 4 bases; nucleotides not matched to a gene: 3. The CDR3 consists of 14 residues. CDR3 protein: CASSLDRGSYGYTF. CDR3 DNA sequence: TGTGCCAGCAGTTTGGACAGGGGTTCCTATGGCTACACCTTC.

In this sample, this clonotype turned up a few times. The chain couples TRBV29-1 to TRBJ2-7; the D gene could be TRBD1 or TRBD2 (5 bases each). This CDR3 is 15 amino acids long. Germline-derived CDR1 and CDR2 are SQVTM and ANQGSEA. The V gene lost 3 bases and the J gene lost 0 bases, with 15 bases spanning the gap. This CDR3 is CSVDGQGRDSYEQYF. The DNA for the CDR3 is TGCAGCGTTGATGGGCAGGGTCGGGACTCCTACGAGCAGTACTTC.

J is TRBJ2-3 and V is TRBV12-3 or TRBV12-4; 7 bases line up with TRBD2. V lost 5 bases, J lost 2 bases, and 13 bases stayed unmatched. The CDR3 is 17 residues long. CDR3 nucleotide sequence: TGTGCCAGCAGTCCCGGGGATCGACTAGCCGTCACAGATACGCAGTATTTT. Translating gives CASSPGDRLAVTDTQYF.

The table lists this clonotype with a few counts. V usage is TRBV29-1 and J usage is TRBJ1-1; possible D gene TRBD1, 5 bases. V was cut by 7 bases and J by 5 bases, with 11 bases left in between. The CDR3 totals 11 residues. Germline CDR1 SQVTM, CDR2 ANQGSEA. CDR3 protein: CSGDGGTEAFF. CDR3 in DNA: TGCAGCGGGGACGGGGGAACTGAAGCTTTCTTT.

This clonotype was seen a few times. This rearrangement joins TRBV12-3 or TRBV12-4 to TRBJ2-7, with D perhaps TRBD2 (5 bases). Deletions cut 5 bases from V and 4 bases from J, with 18 bases between. The CDR3 totals 15 residues. In DNA form, the CDR3 reads TGTGCCAGCAGTGCGGGCAGGAGGTGGGATTACGAGCAGTACTTC. Amino acids: CASSAGRRWDYEQYF.

This clonotype showed up many times. The chain combines TRBV12-3 or TRBV12-4 with TRBJ1-5, with 7 nucleotides matching TRBD1. With V trimmed by 7 bases and J by 6 bases, 3 bases remained unmatched. CDR3 length: 12 amino acids. The CDR3 DNA follows: TGTGCCAGCAAAGCAGGGGGTCAGCCCCAGCATTTT. Amino acids: CASKAGGQPQHF.

The chain employs TRBV5-1 and TRBJ2-5; TRBD1 is a possible D gene (6 bases). Germline V gene lookup returns CDR1 SGHRS and CDR2 YFSETQ. This CDR3 region has 14 residues. The V end lost 0 bases, the J end lost 2 bases, and 8 bases lay between the germline ends. The CDR3 spells CASSLAGAQETQYF. CDR3 nucleotides: TGCGCCAGCAGCTTGGCAGGGGCTCAAGAGACCCAGTACTTC.

In its sample, this clonotype was seen a few times. The chain combines TRBV29-1 with TRBJ1-2; TRBD1 matches 9 bases. Germline V gene sequence: CDR1 SQVTM, CDR2 ANQGSEA. The junction had 18 bases not matched to a gene; V was cut back by 3 bases and J by 7 bases. The length of the CDR3 is 17 residues. This CDR3 reads CSVDGTGTGSLLGGYTF. The CDR3 DNA is TGCAGCGTTGATGGGACCGGGACAGGGTCCCTTTTGGGTGGCTACACCTTC. Combining the CDR3 with reference TRBV29-1 and TRBJ1-2 gives the whole variable domain SAVISQKPSRDICQRGTSLTIQCQVDSQVTMMFWYRQQPGQSLTLIATANQGSEATYESGFVIDKFPISRPNLTFSTLTVSNMSPEDSSIYLCSVDGTGTGSLLGGYTFGSGTRLTVV.

The chain combines TRBV3-1 with TRBJ2-5; weak D call: TRBD2 (5 bases). Trimming left V 1 base short and J 1 base short, with 13 bases between. This CDR3 region has 16 residues. Germline loops: CDR1 LGHDT, CDR2 YNNKEL (reference sequence). In DNA form, the CDR3 reads TGTGCCAGCAGCCAAGGGGCCGGGGTGTCCCAAGAGACCCAGTACTTC. Encoded protein: CASSQGAGVSQETQYF.

About this clonotype: A much bigger clone sits one base away, suggesting this may be a read error. The CDR3 loop is CASVKTMGTEAFF. The CDR3, as DNA: TGTGCCAGTGTGAAGACTATGGGCACTGAAGCTTTCTTT. The gene calls are TRBV19 and TRBJ1-1; D is unresolved. The V gene lost 8 bases and the J gene lost 4 bases, with 14 bases spanning the gap. Germline V CDR1 and CDR2: LNHDA, SQIVND (reference sequence). The CDR3 runs 13 residues.

The DNA for the CDR3 is TGCGCCAGCAGCTACCTAACAGGGCCCGACGAGCAGTACTTC. This translates into CASSYLTGPDEQYF. The V gene is TRBV5-1, the J gene TRBJ2-7, with D perhaps TRBD1 (6 bases). Trimming cost V 3 bases and J 5 bases, with 15 bases left between them. CDR3 length: 14 residues. From germline, CDR1 is SGHRS and CDR2 YFSETQ.

V usage is TRBV7-2 and J usage is TRBJ1-1, with no clear D. This CDR3 spans 13 amino acids. Trimming took off 5 bases at V and 3 bases at J, with 10 bases between the two ends. Germline loops: CDR1 SGHTA, CDR2 FQGNSA. The CDR3 spells CASSVNSYTEAFF. DNA for the CDR3: TGTGCCAGCAGCGTGAACAGCTACACTGAAGCTTTCTTT.

The J gene is TRBJ2-5, the V gene TRBV27, with 7 bases matching TRBD1. CDR1 and CDR2 from the germline V gene are MNHEY and SMNVEV (reference sequence). The CDR3 is 15 residues long. V shed 2 bases and J 3 bases; nucleotides not matched to a gene: 6. The CDR3 sequence is CASSLEGTGEETQYF. The CDR3 nucleotides read TGTGCCAGCAGTTTAGAGGGAACAGGGGAAGAGACCCAGTACTTC.